This TCR beta chain was obtained from a study of blood T cell repertoires in COVID-19. Study-level background: The samples span acute and convalescent COVID-19 from the United States, Italy and Spain.

Repertoires were generated with immunoSEQ multiplex PCR, while TCRdb's copy carries only in-frame clones and drops some. The data show around 68,000 clones, around 93% seen once. CDR1 is SNHLY and CDR2 is FYNNEI in the germline V gene. The CDR3 is 15 residues long. V was pared by 4 bases and J by 2 bases, with 13 bases between. Sequences were obtained from peripheral blood. The clonotype comes from a man between 65 and 85 years old with active COVID-19. The rearrangement joins TRBV2 to TRBJ2-3; D might be TRBD1 (5 bases). CDR3 amino acids: CASSARQINTDTQYF. The CDR3 region has the DNA TGTGCCAGCAGTGCCCGACAGATAAACACAGATACGCAGTATTTT.